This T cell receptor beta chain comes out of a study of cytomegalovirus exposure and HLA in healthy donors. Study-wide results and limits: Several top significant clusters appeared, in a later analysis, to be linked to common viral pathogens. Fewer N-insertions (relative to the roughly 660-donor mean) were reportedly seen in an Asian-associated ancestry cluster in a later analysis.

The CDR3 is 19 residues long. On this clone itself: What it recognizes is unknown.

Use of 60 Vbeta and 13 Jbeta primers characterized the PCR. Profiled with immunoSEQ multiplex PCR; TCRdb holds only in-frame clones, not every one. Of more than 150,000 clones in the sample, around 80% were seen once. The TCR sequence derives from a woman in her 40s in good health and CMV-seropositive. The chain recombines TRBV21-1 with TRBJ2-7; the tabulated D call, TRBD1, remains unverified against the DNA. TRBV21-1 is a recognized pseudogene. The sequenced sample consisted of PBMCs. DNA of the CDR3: TGTGCCAGCAGCAAACACAGGGGGCGGTCGTATAGGTACGCGATCAAGCAGTACTTC. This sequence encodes CASSKHRGRSYRYAIKQYF.